This T cell receptor beta chain was sequenced for a study of blood T cell repertoires in COVID-19. Study context: From the United States, Italy and Spain came samples of acute and convalescent COVID-19. PBMCs, B-cell-depleted T cells, or T cells were the source of the cDNA or gDNA that made up the material.

Per the authors' pipeline: Reference gene primers were amplified, and this amplification served to estimate nucleated cell counts. TCRdb's table, derived via immunoSEQ multiplex PCR, lists solely in-frame clones and lacks some. The V and J calls and clone size come from that table; D and trimming were worked out from the DNA. This table holds about 200,000 clones, 85% to 90% found once. CDR3 size: 13 residues. Germline CDR1 reads PRHDT; CDR2 reads FYEKMQ (reference sequence). The germline V and J ends were trimmed by 8 bases and 6 bases, with 15 bases remaining between them. The sequence derives from a middle-aged man with acute or convalescent COVID-19. The genes are TRBV13 and TRBJ2-3; D uncertain. Input material: peripheral blood. DNA for the CDR3: TGTGCCAGCCGCCCTAGAGGCGCGGATACGCAGTATTTT. It yields the protein CASRPRGADTQYF.